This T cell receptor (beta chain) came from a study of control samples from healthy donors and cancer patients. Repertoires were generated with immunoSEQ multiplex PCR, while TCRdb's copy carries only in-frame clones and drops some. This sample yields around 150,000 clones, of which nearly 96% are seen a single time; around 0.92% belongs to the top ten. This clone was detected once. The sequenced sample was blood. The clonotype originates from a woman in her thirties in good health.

The CDR3, as DNA: TGTGCCAGCAGTGAGTCAGGCCGGATGAACACTGAAGCTTTCTTT. This codes for CASSESGRMNTEAFF. The chain employs TRBV25-1 and TRBJ1-1, with D uncertain. The CDR3 has 15 residues. The V end lost 3 bases, the J end lost 0 bases, and 11 bases lay between the germline ends. Germline CDR1 and CDR2: MGHDK and SYGVNS.